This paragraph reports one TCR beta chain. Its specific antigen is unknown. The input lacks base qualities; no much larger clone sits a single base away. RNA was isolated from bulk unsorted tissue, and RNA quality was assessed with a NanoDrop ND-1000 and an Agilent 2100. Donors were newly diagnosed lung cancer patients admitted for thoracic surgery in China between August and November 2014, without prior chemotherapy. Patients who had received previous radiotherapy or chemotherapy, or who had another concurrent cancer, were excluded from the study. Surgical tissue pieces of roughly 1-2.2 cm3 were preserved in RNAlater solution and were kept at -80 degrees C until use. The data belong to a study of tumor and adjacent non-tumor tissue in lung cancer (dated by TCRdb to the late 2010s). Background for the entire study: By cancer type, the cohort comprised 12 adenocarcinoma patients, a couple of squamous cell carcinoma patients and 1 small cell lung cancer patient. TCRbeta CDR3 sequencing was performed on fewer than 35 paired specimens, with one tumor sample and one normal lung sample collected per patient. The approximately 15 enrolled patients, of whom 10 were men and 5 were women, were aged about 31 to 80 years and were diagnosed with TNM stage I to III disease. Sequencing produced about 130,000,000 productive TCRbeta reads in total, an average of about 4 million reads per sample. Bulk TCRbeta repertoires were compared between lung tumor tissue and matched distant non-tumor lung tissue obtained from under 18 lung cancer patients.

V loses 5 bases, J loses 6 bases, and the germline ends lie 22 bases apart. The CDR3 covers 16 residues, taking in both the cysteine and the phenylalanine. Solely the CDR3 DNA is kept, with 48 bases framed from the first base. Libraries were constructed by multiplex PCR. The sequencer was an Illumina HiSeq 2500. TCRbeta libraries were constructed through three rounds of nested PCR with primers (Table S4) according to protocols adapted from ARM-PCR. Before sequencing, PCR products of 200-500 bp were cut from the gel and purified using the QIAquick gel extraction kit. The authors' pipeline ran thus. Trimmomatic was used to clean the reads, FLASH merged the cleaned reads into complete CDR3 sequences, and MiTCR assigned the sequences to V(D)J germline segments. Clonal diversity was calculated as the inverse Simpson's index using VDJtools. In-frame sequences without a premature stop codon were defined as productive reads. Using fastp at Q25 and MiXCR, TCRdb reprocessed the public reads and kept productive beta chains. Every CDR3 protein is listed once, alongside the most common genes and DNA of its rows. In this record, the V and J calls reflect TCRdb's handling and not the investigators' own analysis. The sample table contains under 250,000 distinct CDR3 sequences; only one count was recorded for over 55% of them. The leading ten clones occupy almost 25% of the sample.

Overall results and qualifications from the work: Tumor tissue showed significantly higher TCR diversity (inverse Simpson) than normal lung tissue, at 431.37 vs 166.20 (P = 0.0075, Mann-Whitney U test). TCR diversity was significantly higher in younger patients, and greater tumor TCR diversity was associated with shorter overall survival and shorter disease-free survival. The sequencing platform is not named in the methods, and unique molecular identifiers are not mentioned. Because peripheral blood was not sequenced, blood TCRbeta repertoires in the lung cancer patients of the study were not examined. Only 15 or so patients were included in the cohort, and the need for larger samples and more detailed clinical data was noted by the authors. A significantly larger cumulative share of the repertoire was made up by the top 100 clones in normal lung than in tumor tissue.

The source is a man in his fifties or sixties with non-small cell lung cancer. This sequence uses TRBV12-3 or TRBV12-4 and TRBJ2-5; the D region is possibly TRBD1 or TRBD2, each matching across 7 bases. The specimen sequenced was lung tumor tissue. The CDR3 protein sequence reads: CASSLTSRGGQKTQYF. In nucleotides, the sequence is TGTGCCAGCAGTCTAACTAGCAGGGGGGGACAAAAGACCCAGTACTTC.